This entry describes one TCR beta chain. Its antigen is unknown. The sample belongs to a study of regulatory T cells in long-lasting Graves disease. CDR3 size: 14 residues. V was pared by 6 bases and J by 7 bases, with 12 bases of the junction left unmatched. Time point noted: newly diagnosed GD, antithyroid drugs for less than 3 months. RNA from PBMCs was the source of the TCR library. CDR3 regions were amplified by Arm-PCR using iRepertoire HTBI primers to build TCR beta libraries. In the source study's methods: Identified across the samples were 62 TRBV segments and 13 to 15 TRBJ segments. One entry per CDR3 protein, called by TCRdb with MiXCR from the multiplex PCR reads. The V and J calls come from TCRdb's annotation, not from the publication. The data hold about 620,000 distinct CDR3 sequences, with roughly 15% observed a single time. General study points: Reduced TCR diversity was observed in persistent Graves' patients versus newly diagnosed patients.

This same sample was also taken into another study, of T cells in Graves' hyperthyroidism and ophthalmopathy. That paper states: Carried out on the TCR CDR3, a first-round RT-PCR used the HTBI primer set. The majority of expanded thyroid clonotypes above 0.001 also appeared in blood.

The clonotype comes from a woman under 40 with Graves disease. The sequencing here drew on peripheral blood mononuclear cells (PBMCs), taken at new diagnosis, from a patient treated with antithyroid drugs. This chain links TRBV12-3 or TRBV12-4 with TRBJ2-7, with 7 bases that match TRBD2. The CDR3 bases are TGTGCCAGCAGCCAGGGAGGGGCTTACAGGGAGCAGTACTTC. It specifies CASSQGGAYREQYF.